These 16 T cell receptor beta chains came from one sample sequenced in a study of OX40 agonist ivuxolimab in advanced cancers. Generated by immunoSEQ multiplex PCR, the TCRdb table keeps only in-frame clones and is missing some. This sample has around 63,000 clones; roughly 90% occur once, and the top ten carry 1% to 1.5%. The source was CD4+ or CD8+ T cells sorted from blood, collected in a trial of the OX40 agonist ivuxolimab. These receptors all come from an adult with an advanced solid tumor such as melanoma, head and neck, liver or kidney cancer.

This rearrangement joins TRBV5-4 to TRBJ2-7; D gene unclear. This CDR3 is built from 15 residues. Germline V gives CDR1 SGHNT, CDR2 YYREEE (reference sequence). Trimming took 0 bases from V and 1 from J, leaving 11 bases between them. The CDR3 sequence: CASSLGAADSYEQYF. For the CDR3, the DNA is TGTGCCAGCAGCTTGGGGGCGGCAGATTCCTACGAGCAGTACTTC.

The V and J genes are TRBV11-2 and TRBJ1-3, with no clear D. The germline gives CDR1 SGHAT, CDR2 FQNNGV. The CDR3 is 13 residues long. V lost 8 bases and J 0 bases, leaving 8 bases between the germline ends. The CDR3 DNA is TGTGCCAGCCGGACTAGCTCTGGAAACACCATATATTTT. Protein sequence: CASRTSSGNTIYF.

The CDR3 loop is CASSLVAGTYEQYF. In DNA form, the CDR3 reads TGTGCCAGCAGTTTAGTAGCGGGAACCTACGAGCAGTACTTC. This chain uses TRBV28 with TRBJ2-7; 8 bases align to TRBD2. The germline gives CDR1 MDHEN, CDR2 SYDVKM. J lost 2 bases, V lost 2 bases, and 2 bases had no gene match. This CDR3 is 14 amino acids long. The whole variable domain, remainder taken from reference TRBV28 and TRBJ2-7, is DVKVTQSSRYLVKRTGEKVFLECVQDMDHENMFWYRQDPGLGLRLIYFSYDVKMKEKGDIPEGYSVSREKKERFSLILESASTNQTSMYLCASSLVAGTYEQYFGPGTRLTVT.

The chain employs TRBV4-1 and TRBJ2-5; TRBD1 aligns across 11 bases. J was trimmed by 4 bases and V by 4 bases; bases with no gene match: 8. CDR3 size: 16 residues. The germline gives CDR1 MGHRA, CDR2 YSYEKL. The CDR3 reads CASSPAGTGGGETQYF. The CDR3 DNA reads TGCGCCAGCAGCCCCGCAGGGACAGGGGGAGGAGAGACCCAGTACTTC.

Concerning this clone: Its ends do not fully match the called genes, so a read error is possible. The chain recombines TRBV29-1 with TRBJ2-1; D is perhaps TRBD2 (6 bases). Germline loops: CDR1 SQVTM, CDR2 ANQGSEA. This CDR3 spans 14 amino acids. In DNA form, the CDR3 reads TGCAGCGTGGAAGAACCGGGACTTCAAGATGAGCAGTTCTTC. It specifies CSVEEPGLQDEQFF.

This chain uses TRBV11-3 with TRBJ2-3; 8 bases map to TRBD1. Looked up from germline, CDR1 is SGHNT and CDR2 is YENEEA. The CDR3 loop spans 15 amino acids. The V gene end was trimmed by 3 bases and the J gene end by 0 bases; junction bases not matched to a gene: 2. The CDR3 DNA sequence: TGTGCCAGCAGCTTGGGACAGGCGAGCACAGATACGCAGTATTTT. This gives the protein CASSLGQASTDTQYF.

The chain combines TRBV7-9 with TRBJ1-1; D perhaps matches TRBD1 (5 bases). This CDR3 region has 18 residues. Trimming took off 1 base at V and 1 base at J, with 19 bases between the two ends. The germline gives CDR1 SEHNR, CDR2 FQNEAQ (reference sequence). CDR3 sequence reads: CASSLGLGAESGNTEAFF. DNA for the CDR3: TGTGCCAGCAGCTTAGGGTTAGGGGCAGAGAGTGGGAACACTGAAGCTTTCTTT.

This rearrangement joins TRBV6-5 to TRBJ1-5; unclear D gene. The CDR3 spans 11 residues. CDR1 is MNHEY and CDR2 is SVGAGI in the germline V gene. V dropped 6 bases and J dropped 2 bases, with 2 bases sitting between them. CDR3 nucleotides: TGTGCCAGCAGGGGCAATCAGCCCCAGCATTTT. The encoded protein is CASRGNQPQHF.

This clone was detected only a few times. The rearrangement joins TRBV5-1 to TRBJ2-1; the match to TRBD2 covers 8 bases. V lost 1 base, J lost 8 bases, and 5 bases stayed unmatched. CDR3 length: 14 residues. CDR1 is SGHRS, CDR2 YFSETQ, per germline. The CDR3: CASSLYGRGDEQFF. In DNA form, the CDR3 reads TGCGCCAGCAGCTTGTACGGGAGGGGGGATGAGCAGTTCTTC. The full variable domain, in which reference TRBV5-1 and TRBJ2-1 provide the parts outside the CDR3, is KAGVTQTPRYLIKTRGQQVTLSCSPISGHRSVSWYQQTPGQGLQFLFEYFSETQRNKGNFPGRFSGRQFSNSRSEMNVSTLELGDSALYLCASSLYGRGDEQFFGPGTRLTVL.

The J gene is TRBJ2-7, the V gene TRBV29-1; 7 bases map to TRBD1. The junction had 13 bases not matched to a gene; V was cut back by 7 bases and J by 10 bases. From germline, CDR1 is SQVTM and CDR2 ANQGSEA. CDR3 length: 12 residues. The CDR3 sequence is CSALQAGGEQYF. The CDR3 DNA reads TGCAGCGCCCTACAGGCAGGGGGAGAACAGTACTTC.

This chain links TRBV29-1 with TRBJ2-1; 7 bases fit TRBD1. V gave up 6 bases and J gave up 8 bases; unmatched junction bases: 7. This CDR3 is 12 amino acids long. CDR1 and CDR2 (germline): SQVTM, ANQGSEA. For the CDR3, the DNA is TGCAGCGTCGACAGGGTTGGCGATGAGCAGTTCTTC. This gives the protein CSVDRVGDEQFF.

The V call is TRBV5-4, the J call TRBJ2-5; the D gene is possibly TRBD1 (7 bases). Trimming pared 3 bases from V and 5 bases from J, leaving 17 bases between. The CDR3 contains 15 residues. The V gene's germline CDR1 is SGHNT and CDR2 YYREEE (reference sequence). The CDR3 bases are TGTGCCAGCAGCTCCCAGGGGGGAGGCGGTGAGACCCAGTACTTC. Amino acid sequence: CASSSQGGGGETQYF.

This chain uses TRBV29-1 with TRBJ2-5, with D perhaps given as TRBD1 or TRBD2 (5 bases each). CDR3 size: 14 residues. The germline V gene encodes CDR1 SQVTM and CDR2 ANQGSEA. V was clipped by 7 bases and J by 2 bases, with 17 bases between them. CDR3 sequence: CSGQQGAPQETQYF. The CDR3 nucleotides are TGCAGCGGACAGCAGGGAGCCCCTCAAGAGACCCAGTACTTC.

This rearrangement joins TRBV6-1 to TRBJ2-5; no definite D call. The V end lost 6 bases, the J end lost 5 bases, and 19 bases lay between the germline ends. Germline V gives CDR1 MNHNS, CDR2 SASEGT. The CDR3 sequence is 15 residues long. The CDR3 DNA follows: TGTGCCAGCAGCCCCGGACGTCTAACGCGGGAGACCCAGTACTTC. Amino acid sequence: CASSPGRLTRETQYF.

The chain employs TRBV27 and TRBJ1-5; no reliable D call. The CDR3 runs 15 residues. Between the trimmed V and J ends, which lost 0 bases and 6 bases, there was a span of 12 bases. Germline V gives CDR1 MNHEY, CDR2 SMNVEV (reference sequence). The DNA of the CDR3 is TGTGCCAGCAGTTTATCGTGGCAGGTATCTCAGCCCCAGCATTTT. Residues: CASSLSWQVSQPQHF.

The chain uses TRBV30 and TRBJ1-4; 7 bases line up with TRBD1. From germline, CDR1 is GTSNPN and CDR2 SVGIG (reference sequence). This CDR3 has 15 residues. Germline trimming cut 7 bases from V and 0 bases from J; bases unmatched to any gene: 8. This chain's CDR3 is CALTDRDATNEKLFF. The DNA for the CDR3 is TGTGCCTTAACAGACAGGGACGCAACTAATGAAAAACTGTTTTTT.